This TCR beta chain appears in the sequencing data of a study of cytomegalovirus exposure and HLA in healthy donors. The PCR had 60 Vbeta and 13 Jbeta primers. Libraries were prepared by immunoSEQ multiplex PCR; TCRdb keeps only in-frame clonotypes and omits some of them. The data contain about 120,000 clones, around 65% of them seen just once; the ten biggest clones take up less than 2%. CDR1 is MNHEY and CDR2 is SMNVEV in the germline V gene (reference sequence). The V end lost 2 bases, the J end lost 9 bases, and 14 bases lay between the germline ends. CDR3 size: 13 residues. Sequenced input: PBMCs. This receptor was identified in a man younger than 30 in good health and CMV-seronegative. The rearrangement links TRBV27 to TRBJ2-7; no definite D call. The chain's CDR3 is CASSLVSRGTQYF. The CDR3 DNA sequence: TGTGCCAGCAGTTTAGTGTCTCGCGGCACGCAGTACTTC.